This T cell receptor beta chain was retrieved from a study (dated by TCRdb to between 2016 and 2019). Some background on the complete study: Duodenal biopsy samples, 6 to 12 in number, were provided by patients along with blood volumes of up to 100 ml. In total, the study looked at blood and gut biopsy samples from around 21 celiac disease patients. The study followed gluten-specific CD4+ T cell receptor repertoires in celiac disease across blood and gut, across disease stages, and over intervals ranging from weeks to decades. PBMCs were gated as tetramer-binding CD4+ effector-memory gut-homing cells defined as CD3+, CD11c-, CD14-, CD15-, CD19-, CD56-, CD45RA-, CD62L- and integrin beta7+. For long-term comparison, patients who had historic T cell material from decades earlier were asked to donate new blood and biopsy samples. Most subjects' cells were stained with pooled PE-conjugated tetramers presenting glia-alpha1a, -alpha2, -ω1 and -ω2 epitopes.

The library was built by means of 5' RACE. A modified SMART protocol was used to prepare bulk TCR libraries. Bulk TCR libraries were sequenced on Illumina MiSeq with paired-end 300 bp reads, whereas single-cell libraries were sequenced on MiSeq with paired-end 250 bp reads. As for how the authors treated the data: Selected pRESTO steps were used to preprocess reads, and IMGT/HighV-QUEST was used to assign V, D, J genes and CDR3 junctions. A bulk sequence was kept only if the sequence appeared in at least two replicas with cumulative read counts of 10 or more. For samples with more than 20 cells, repertoire diversity was measured using a sample-corrected Shannon entropy estimator. TCRdb reprocessed the public reads (quality trimming at Q25 with fastp, clone calling with MiXCR) and kept in-frame beta chains. When rows share a CDR3 protein, they turn into one entry using the most common DNA and genes. The V and J calls here are based on TCRdb, not the publication. This sample gives about 140 distinct CDR3 sequences in total; 9.5% to 10% of them show up just once. Around a third of the sample goes to the ten largest clones.

When samples held relatively high numbers of tetramer-positive T cells, bulk-cell sorting was done alongside single-cell sorting. Gluten-specific T cells were isolated with HLA-DQ:gluten tetramers and analyzed by high-throughput sequencing of rearranged TCR-alpha and TCR-beta genes. PBMCs were isolated using Ficoll density gradient centrifugation and were cryopreserved prior to staining. A BD Aria II cell sorter was used for all sorting, and FlowJo was used to analyze the flow data. What the work shows at the level of the full study, not this receptor alone: The conclusions depend on the specificity of the tetramers, and in earlier work roughly 77% of tetramer-sorted clones showed antigen-specific proliferation. Clonotypes specific to gluten lasted for decades, and samples collected roughly 16 to 30 years apart overlapped by as much as 53%. Because of sampling limits, maximum clonotype overlap between two independent sequencing runs of the same sample was only roughly 50%. Of the 1,500 to 2,000 TCRs taken from 15 to 20 patients, about 10% of the TCR-alpha, TCR-beta or paired amino acid sequences were public. About 1% of TCR-beta sequences and about 0.2% of paired TCR-alpha/beta clonotypes were shared across patients; authors concluded cross-contamination was not an issue.

V is cut by 5 bases and J by 2 bases, and the space between the germline ends is 20 bases. The germline V gene sets CDR1 to SGHTA and CDR2 to FQGNSA. The CDR3 measures 17 amino acids from cysteine to phenylalanine. Only CDR3 DNA is held: 51 bases, read in frame from base 1. This clonotype is identified as large (0.1 to 1%). Base qualities were left out, and no much larger clone turns up one base away. The TCR was taken from a female donor with celiac disease. The sequence joins TRBV7-2 to TRBJ2-3; the D gene assignment is perhaps TRBD1 or TRBD2, with each matching 6 bases. The sample here was gluten tetramer+ CD4+ T cells from blood, taken while untreated, on a gluten-free diet, or during gluten challenge (not recorded which). The meaning of the sample's cell subset or site label: CD4+ T cells binding HLA-DQ:gluten tetramers. The nucleotide sequence reads as follows: TGTGCCAGCAGCCAGTGGGGGGCCCTGGGGGACACAGATACGCAGTATTTT. Its translation is CASSQWGALGDTDTQYF.